A single sample is the source of the 25 T cell receptor beta chains below, sequenced in a study of blood T cell repertoires in COVID-19. The method was immunoSEQ multiplex PCR; TCRdb's version includes in-frame clones alone and lacks a portion of them. The table lists just over 80,000 clones, around 86% of them singletons, with around 40% in the top ten. The specimen sequenced was peripheral blood. Source of these receptors: a man aged 80 or over with acute or convalescent COVID-19.

This clone was recorded a few times. V is TRBV4-1 and J is TRBJ2-7, with D perhaps TRBD1 (5 bases). Germline V gene lookup returns CDR1 MGHRA and CDR2 YSYEKL. The CDR3 is 14 residues long. V was pared by 4 bases and J by 1 base, with 11 bases between. Written as DNA, the CDR3 is TGCGCCAGCAGCCCCCCAGGGAAATCCTACGAGCAGTACTTC. Residues: CASSPPGKSYEQYF.

The CDR3 DNA reads TGTGCCAGCAGCTTGACAGGAGAACAGGGCACTGAAGCTTTCTTT. Translated: CASSLTGEQGTEAFF. This chain uses TRBV11-2 with TRBJ1-1; a possible D gene is TRBD1 (6 bases). Germline CDR1 SGHAT, CDR2 FQNNGV. Trimming stripped 3 bases from V and 4 bases from J, with 15 bases between. The CDR3 is 15 residues long.

This clone was detected a few times. V is TRBV19 and J is TRBJ2-1; 11 nucleotides match TRBD2. This CDR3 comprises 15 residues. Germline CDR1 reads LNHDA; CDR2 reads SQIVND (reference sequence). After removal of 4 bases from V and 4 bases from J, the junction contained 3 bases not matched to a gene. In DNA, the CDR3 is TGTGCCAGTAGTAGTAGCGGGAGGGGGTACAATGAGCAGTTCTTC. It specifies CASSSSGRGYNEQFF.

The genes are TRBV9 and TRBJ1-1; 7 bases line up with TRBD1. Germline loops: CDR1 SGDLS, CDR2 YYNGEE. The V and J ends lost 0 bases and 7 bases, in that order; junction bases with no gene match: 6. The CDR3 totals 14 residues. The CDR3 here is CASSVDPTGYEAFF. The CDR3 DNA sequence: TGTGCCAGCAGCGTAGACCCGACAGGGTATGAAGCTTTCTTT.

This sequence joins TRBV6-1 and TRBJ1-1, with 8 bases fitting TRBD1. The V gene end was trimmed by 5 bases and the J gene end by 11 bases; junction bases not matched to a gene: 7. CDR3 size: 12 residues. Germline CDR1 MNHNS, CDR2 SASEGT. The CDR3 reads CASSTDRAKAFF. CDR3 DNA sequence: TGTGCCAGCAGTACGGACAGGGCTAAGGCTTTCTTT.

The gene calls are TRBV19 and TRBJ2-5; 9 bases are shared with TRBD2. V lost 5 bases and J lost 3; bases outside the gene matches: 7. The CDR3 has 15 amino acids. Germline lookup yields CDR1 LNHDA and CDR2 SQIVND (reference sequence). The CDR3 region is CASSRTGLAKETQYF. In nucleotides, the CDR3 is TGTGCCAGTAGTCGAACGGGACTAGCAAAAGAGACCCAGTACTTC.

The chain carries TRBV18 and TRBJ2-3, with 8 bases matching TRBD1. There are 16 residues in the CDR3. The trim removed 3 bases at V and 3 bases at J, leaving 8 bases unmatched. CDR1 is KGHSH, CDR2 LQKENI, per germline. For the CDR3, the DNA is TGTGCCAGCTCACCTCCAGGGGGCGCAAGGACAGATACGCAGTATTTT. Amino acids: CASSPPGGARTDTQYF.

The rearrangement joins TRBV7-2 to TRBJ2-2, with 7 bases identical to TRBD1. CDR3 length: 14 residues. CDR1 and CDR2 (germline): SGHTA, FQGNSA. The ends lost 5 bases at V and 6 bases at J; junction bases unmatched: 6. The CDR3 DNA follows: TGTGCCAGCAGCCCCGGACAGGTCCCCGGGGAGCTGTTTTTT. Translated, it gives CASSPGQVPGELFF.

The table lists this clone with a few counts. The chain joins TRBV7-2 to TRBJ1-1; possible D gene TRBD1, 5 bases. The CDR3 is made up of 14 amino acids. The germline V gene has CDR1 SGHTA and CDR2 FQGNSA. Deletions cut 5 bases from V and 6 bases from J, with 16 bases between. CDR3 coding DNA: TGTGCCAGCAGCCCCCAGCAGGGAGGGTCTGAAGCTTTCTTT. Translated, it gives CASSPQQGGSEAFF.

The chain combines TRBV19 with TRBJ2-3, with D possibly matching TRBD2 (5 bases). Germline V gives CDR1 LNHDA, CDR2 SQIVND (reference sequence). V was clipped by 2 bases and J by 5 bases, with 8 bases between them. The CDR3 totals 13 residues. The CDR3 nucleotides read TGTGCCAGTAGTATACGGGGTGGAGATACGCAGTATTTT. This gives the protein CASSIRGGDTQYF.

V is TRBV15 and J is TRBJ1-5; D not resolved. Germline V gives CDR1 LNHNV, CDR2 YYDKDF (reference sequence). The CDR3 length is 16 residues. Trimming took 0 bases from V and 0 from J, leaving 9 bases between them. The CDR3 is CATSRENMHSNQPQHF. CDR3 DNA sequence: TGTGCCACCAGCAGAGAAAACATGCATAGCAATCAGCCCCAGCATTTT.

The chain has TRBV5-1 and TRBJ2-1; TRBD2 might be the D (6 bases). CDR1 is SGHRS, CDR2 YFSETQ, per germline. The CDR3 has 16 amino acids. V was cut by 5 bases and J by 0 bases, with 15 bases left in between. The CDR3 loop is CASRDFSGSSYNEQFF. DNA for the CDR3: TGCGCCAGCAGAGATTTTAGCGGTAGCTCCTACAATGAGCAGTTCTTC.

The genes are TRBV27 and TRBJ1-1, with D hard to call. V gave up 0 bases and J gave up 1 base, with 12 bases separating them. Germline-derived CDR1 and CDR2 are MNHEY and SMNVEV (reference sequence). The CDR3 length is 16 residues. The CDR3 spells CASSLSERRKNTEAFF. The CDR3 DNA follows: TGTGCCAGCAGTTTATCTGAGCGGAGGAAGAACACTGAAGCTTTCTTT.

The chain employs TRBV5-1 and TRBJ1-2; maybe TRBD1 (5 bases). V shed 3 bases and J shed 8 bases, with 14 bases lying between them. Germline V gives CDR1 SGHRS, CDR2 YFSETQ. CDR3 size: 13 residues. The CDR3 nucleotides are TGCGCCAGCAGCTCCATATCGGGGGGAGGCTACACCTTC. Amino acids: CASSSISGGGYTF.

The chain joins TRBV18 to TRBJ1-6; the match to TRBD1 covers 7 bases. The CDR3 runs to 15 residues. Germline CDR1 KGHSH, CDR2 LQKENI. V gave up 3 bases and J gave up 7 bases; unmatched junction bases: 6. The CDR3 loop reads CASSPDRVGNSPLHF. Written as DNA, the CDR3 is TGTGCCAGCTCACCTGACAGGGTAGGCAATTCACCCCTCCACTTT.

The chain is built from TRBV12-3 or TRBV12-4 and TRBJ1-2; D not resolved. CDR3 length: 13 residues. Trimming pared 8 bases from V and 0 bases from J, leaving 10 bases between. The CDR3 DNA reads as TGTGCCAGCCGTGCTGGAGCTAACTATGGCTACACCTTC. The encoded protein is CASRAGANYGYTF.

The chain combines TRBV28 with TRBJ1-5; D possibly corresponds to TRBD1 (5 bases). The germline V and J ends were trimmed by 10 bases and 5 bases, with 12 bases remaining between them. Germline CDR1 reads MDHEN; CDR2 reads SYDVKM. CDR3 size: 12 residues. CDR3 residues: CATSKGDQPQHF. CDR3 bases: TGTGCCACCTCGAAAGGGGATCAGCCCCAGCATTTT.

This clone was picked up one time. The same CDR3 can be traced to other DNA sequences in this sample. V usage is TRBV2 and J usage is TRBJ1-1, with a tentative D call TRBD1 (5 bases). The V gene lost 2 bases and the J gene lost 1 base, with 5 bases spanning the gap. The CDR3 is 13 amino acids. Germline V gene lookup returns CDR1 SNHLY and CDR2 FYNNEI. In DNA, the CDR3 is TGTGCCAGCAGTGAACAGGGGAACACTGAAGCTTTCTTT. Translated: CASSEQGNTEAFF. The whole variable domain, remainder taken from reference TRBV2 and TRBJ1-1, is EPEVTQTPSHQVTQMGQEVILRCVPISNHLYFYWYRQILGQKVEFLVSFYNNEISEKSEIFDDQFSVERPDGSNFTLKIRSTKLEDSAMYFCASSEQGNTEAFFGQGTRLTVV.

The chain recombines TRBV7-2 with TRBJ1-5, with a possible D match to TRBD1 (6 bases). V lost 3 bases, J lost 4 bases, and 10 bases lay in between. Germline V gene sequence: CDR1 SGHTA, CDR2 FQGNSA. This CDR3 is built from 14 residues. Written as DNA, the CDR3 is TGTGCCAGCAGCTTGGACAGACAAAATCAGCCCCAGCATTTT. Translating it yields CASSLDRQNQPQHF.

This sequence joins TRBV5-6 and TRBJ1-2; 8 positions match TRBD1. Germline V gene sequence: CDR1 SGHDT, CDR2 YYEEEE. With 4 bases clipped from V and 3 bases from J, the junction kept 5 bases outside the gene matches. The CDR3 is 14 residues long. The CDR3 here is CASSPDRVDYGYTF. CDR3 nucleotide sequence: TGTGCCAGCAGCCCGGACAGGGTGGACTATGGCTACACCTTC.

The chain carries TRBV6-5 and TRBJ2-1; a weak D match, TRBD1 (6 bases). The CDR3 totals 13 residues. The germline V gene has CDR1 MNHEY and CDR2 SVGAGI. The germline V and J ends were trimmed by 3 bases and 9 bases, with 12 bases remaining between them. DNA of the CDR3: TGTGCCAGCAGTTATTACAGGGTGGGTGAGCAGTTCTTC. Translated, it gives CASSYYRVGEQFF.

V usage is TRBV5-1 and J usage is TRBJ2-5, with D uncertain. Germline assignment: CDR1 SGHRS and CDR2 YFSETQ. This CDR3 is 13 amino acids long. The V end was cut by 0 bases, the J end by 5 bases, with 8 bases between. The CDR3 is CASSLGVEETQYF. The CDR3 DNA follows: TGCGCCAGCAGCTTGGGGGTGGAGGAGACCCAGTACTTC.

The rearrangement uses TRBV7-2 and TRBJ2-3, with 9 bases identical to TRBD2. Trimming removed 1 base from V and 6 bases from J; junction bases left unmatched: 8. The CDR3 has 16 residues. The V gene's germline CDR1 is SGHTA and CDR2 FQGNSA. The CDR3 coding sequence is TGTGCCAGCAGCTTAGAGATTAGCGGGAGTGGTGATACGCAGTATTTT. Translation: CASSLEISGSGDTQYF. Supplemented by reference TRBV7-2 and TRBJ2-3, the full variable domain reads GAGVSQSPSNKVTEKGKDVELRCDPISGHTALYWYRQSLGQGLEFLIYFQGNSAPDKSGLPSDRFSAERTGGSVSTLTIQRTQQEDSAVYLCASSLEISGSGDTQYFGPGTRLTVL.

The CDR3: CASSLSDRGIKPLHF. CDR3 in DNA: TGTGCCAGCAGTTTATCTGACAGGGGAATTAAGCCCCTCCACTTT. The gene calls are TRBV28 and TRBJ1-6, with 8 positions matching TRBD1. Unmatched junction bases numbered 9, after V lost 1 base and J lost 13 bases. This CDR3 is 15 amino acids long. Germline V CDR1 and CDR2: MDHEN, SYDVKM.

Written as DNA, the CDR3 is TGTGCCACCAGTGGGACAGGGGGATCTGGAAACACCATATATTTT. As protein: CATSGTGGSGNTIYF. The J gene is TRBJ1-3, the V gene TRBV24-1; 10 nucleotides line up with TRBD1. V dropped 5 bases and J dropped 1; count of bases not matched to a gene: 1. Germline V gene sequence: CDR1 KGHDR, CDR2 SFDVKD. The CDR3 runs 15 residues.